The sequence of this TCR beta chain was determined in a study of cytomegalovirus exposure and HLA in healthy donors. Notes on the study in general: TCR beta sequences reportedly predicted most subjects' HLA-A and HLA-B alleles accurately. A later analysis appeared to link common viral pathogens to several of the most significant clusters. TCR beta chain V- and J-gene trimming was linked, in a later analysis, to a missense variant in DCLRE1C.

This clone was counted between two and nine times. The antigen is unknown. The PCR employed 60 Vbeta primers together with 13 Jbeta primers. Assay used: immunoSEQ multiplex PCR; TCRdb lists only in-frame clones, some missing. The table includes over 150,000 clones, roughly 85% detected once. Germline CDR1 reads SGHVS; CDR2 reads FQNEAQ. With V trimmed by 6 bases and J by 3 bases, 10 bases remained unmatched. CDR3 length: 17 amino acids. The sample consisted of PBMCs. The source of this sequence is a man in his forties or fifties in good health and CMV-seronegative. The chain combines TRBV7-8 with TRBJ2-1, with 11 positions matching TRBD2. The CDR3, as DNA: TGTGCCAGCAGACTTAGCGGGAGGGCCGTTTACTACAATGAGCAGTTCTTC. It specifies CASRLSGRAVYYNEQFF.